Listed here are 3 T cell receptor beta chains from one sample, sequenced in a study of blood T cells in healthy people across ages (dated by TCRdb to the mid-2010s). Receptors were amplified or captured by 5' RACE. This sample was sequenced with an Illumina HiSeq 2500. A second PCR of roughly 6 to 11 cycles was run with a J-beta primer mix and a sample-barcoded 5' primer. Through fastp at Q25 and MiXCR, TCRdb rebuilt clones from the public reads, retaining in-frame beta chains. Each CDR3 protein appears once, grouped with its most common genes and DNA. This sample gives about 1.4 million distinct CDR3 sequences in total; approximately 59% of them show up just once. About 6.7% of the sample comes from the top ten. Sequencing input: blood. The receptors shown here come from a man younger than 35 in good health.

The CDR3 DNA sequence: TGTGCCAGCAGCTTAGGGGATCGGGGGGGCGTGTATAATGAGCAGTTCTTC. It encodes CASSLGDRGGVYNEQFF. The chain is built from TRBV7-2 and TRBJ2-1; TRBD2 agrees at 8 bases. J was trimmed by 7 bases and V by 1 base; bases with no gene match: 12. The V gene's germline CDR1 is SGHTA and CDR2 FQGNSA. The CDR3 consists of 17 residues.

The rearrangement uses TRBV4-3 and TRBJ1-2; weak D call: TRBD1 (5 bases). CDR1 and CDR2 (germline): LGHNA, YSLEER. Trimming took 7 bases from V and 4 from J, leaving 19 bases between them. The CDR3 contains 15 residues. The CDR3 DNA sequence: TGCGCCAGCACTACAACTACCCAGAGGGGCTATGGCTACACCTTC. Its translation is CASTTTTQRGYGYTF.

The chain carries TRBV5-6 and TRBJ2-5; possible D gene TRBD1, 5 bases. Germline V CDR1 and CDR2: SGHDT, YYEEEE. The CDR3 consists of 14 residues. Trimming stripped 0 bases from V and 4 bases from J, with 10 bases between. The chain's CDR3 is CASSLGQLIETQYF. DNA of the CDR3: TGTGCCAGCAGCTTGGGACAGCTAATAGAGACCCAGTACTTC.